This T cell receptor beta chain stems from a study of early stage breast cancer tumors. About the study: About 80% of the 16 invasive tumors were ER+, PR+ and HER2-.

On this clone: Its antigen is unknown.

Findings and limits, study-wide: Enriched TCRB sequences shared across patients were mostly commonly generated sequences. In about 90% of the 16 patients, blood comparison separated tumor from normal breast.

TCRdb's table, derived via immunoSEQ multiplex PCR, lists solely in-frame clones and lacks some. Among tens of thousands of clones, less than 80% were seen once, and the ten largest hold roughly 7%. The TCR was taken from a person aged 60 to 70 with breast cancer. Source material: blood.

In DNA form, the CDR3 reads TGTGCCAGCAGCCAAACCGGGACAGGGGGTTTGTTTGGCTACACCTTC. Encoded protein: CASSQTGTGGLFGYTF. The chain carries TRBV7-2 and TRBJ1-2; TRBD1 agrees at 11 bases. V lost 5 bases, J lost 7 bases, and 12 bases stayed unmatched. The CDR3 runs 16 residues. Germline V gene lookup returns CDR1 SGHTA and CDR2 FQGNSA.